These 31 T cell receptor beta chains originate from one sample sequenced in a study of CD8 T cells in Susac syndrome. Random hexamers primed reverse transcription of 0.5 to 1 ug RNA. Via MiXCR, TCRdb re-called the immunoSEQ multiplex PCR reads, giving one row per CDR3 protein. The sample carries 110,000 or so distinct CDR3 sequences, 85% to 95% recorded once. Source material: CD4+ T cells from PBMCs. The receptors originated from a human donor with multiple sclerosis.

This sequence joins TRBV10-3 and TRBJ2-3; D is undetermined. The germline V gene encodes CDR1 ENHRY and CDR2 SYGVKD. The CDR3 is 12 amino acids. With 3 bases removed from V and 6 bases from J, the gap between germline ends came to 7 bases. CDR3: CAISDRGDTQYF. The CDR3 DNA reads as TGTGCCATCAGTGACCGTGGGGATACGCAGTATTTT.

V usage is TRBV29-1 and J usage is TRBJ1-1, with D possibly matching TRBD1 (5 bases). Per germline, CDR1 SQVTM and CDR2 ANQGSEA. V was trimmed by 4 bases and J by 4 bases, leaving 13 bases between them. The length of the CDR3 is 13 residues. CDR3 protein: CSVGQSLGTEAFF. CDR3 in DNA: TGCAGCGTTGGACAGTCTTTGGGCACTGAAGCTTTCTTT. Complete variable domain (other parts from reference TRBV29-1 and TRBJ1-1): SAVISQKPSRDICQRGTSLTIQCQVDSQVTMMFWYRQQPGQSLTLIATANQGSEATYESGFVIDKFPISRPNLTFSTLTVSNMSPEDSSIYLCSVGQSLGTEAFFGQGTRLTVV.

The V gene is TRBV24-1, the J gene TRBJ2-7; D may be TRBD1 (5 bases). CDR3 length equals 13 residues. V was pared by 2 bases and J by 3 bases, with 7 bases between. The germline V gene encodes CDR1 KGHDR and CDR2 SFDVKD. The CDR3 DNA is TGTGCCACCAGTGATTCCCAGGGCTACGAGCAGTACTTC. Amino acid sequence: CATSDSQGYEQYF.

The V call is TRBV4-1, the J call TRBJ1-5, with D possibly being TRBD1 (5 bases). Germline values: CDR1 MGHRA, CDR2 YSYEKL. This CDR3 region has 16 residues. V was clipped by 0 bases and J by 2 bases, with 11 bases between them. The CDR3 region has the DNA TGCGCCAGCAGCCAAGATGGGGGTTTTGGCAATCAGCCCCAGCATTTT. Translation gives CASSQDGGFGNQPQHF.

This chain links TRBV3-1 with TRBJ2-1; tentatively, D is TRBD2 (6 bases). The V end lost 2 bases, the J end lost 7 bases, and 15 bases lay between the germline ends. Looked up from germline, CDR1 is LGHDT and CDR2 is YNNKEL (reference sequence). The CDR3 loop spans 15 amino acids. DNA of the CDR3: TGTGCCAGCAGCCAAACCCGGACCGGGACTAATGAGCAGTTCTTC. Its translation: CASSQTRTGTNEQFF.

The V gene is TRBV5-4, the J gene TRBJ2-5; 8 bases fit TRBD2. J lost 1 base, V lost 7 bases, and 6 bases had no gene match. Germline V gives CDR1 SGHNT, CDR2 YYREEE (reference sequence). The CDR3 has 14 residues. CDR3 residues: CASQESGGQETQYF. The CDR3 DNA reads as TGTGCCAGCCAAGAGAGCGGGGGCCAAGAGACCCAGTACTTC.

CDR3 DNA: TGTGCCAGCAGGCCGGGACCCCACACTGAAGCTTTCTTT. Translating gives CASRPGPHTEAFF. The chain carries TRBV6-5 and TRBJ1-1, with a weak D call TRBD1 (5 bases). CDR3 length equals 13 residues. Germline V lookup: CDR1 MNHEY, CDR2 SVGAGI. V was cut by 6 bases and J by 3 bases, with 11 bases left in between.

Regarding this clonotype: Mismatch with germline at one junction end may stem from a read error. The chain couples TRBV2 to TRBJ1-6, with a possible D match to TRBD1 (5 bases). The CDR3 spans 16 residues. The germline gives CDR1 SNHLY, CDR2 FYNNEI. The CDR3 DNA reads TGTGCCAGCAGTGTGCTCGGGGCCTCCAATAATTCACCCCTCCACTTT. Its protein product is CASSVLGASNNSPLHF.

This rearrangement joins TRBV7-9 to TRBJ1-6, with D perhaps matching TRBD1 (5 bases). Germline V CDR1 and CDR2: SEHNR, FQNEAQ (reference sequence). Trimming left V 5 bases short and J 7 bases short, with 9 bases between. CDR3 length equals 13 residues. The CDR3 here is CASSPTGNSPLHF. The DNA of the CDR3 is TGTGCCAGCAGCCCCACAGGCAATTCACCCCTCCACTTT.

V is TRBV28 and J is TRBJ1-1; D is ambiguous. Germline V CDR1 and CDR2: MDHEN, SYDVKM. The V and J ends lost 7 bases and 11 bases respectively, with 17 bases between them. This CDR3 comprises 12 residues. The CDR3 sequence: CASTPAGFVAFF. CDR3 nucleotide sequence: TGTGCCAGCACCCCCGCTGGGTTCGTGGCTTTCTTT.

The chain joins TRBV5-6 to TRBJ1-2; TRBD1 matches at 7 bases. The trim removed 4 bases at V and 4 bases at J, leaving 7 bases unmatched. From germline, CDR1 is SGHDT and CDR2 YYEEEE. The CDR3 contains 14 residues. The CDR3: CASSLSRTGYGYTF. The DNA for the CDR3 is TGTGCCAGCAGCCTTAGCAGGACAGGCTATGGCTACACCTTC. Full variable domain (rest looked up from reference TRBV5-6 and TRBJ1-2): DAGVTQSPTHLIKTRGQQVTLRCSPKSGHDTVSWYQQALGQGPQFIFQYYEEEERQRGNFPDRFSGHQFPNYSSELNVNALLLGDSALYLCASSLSRTGYGYTFGSGTRLTVV.

The chain carries TRBV4-1 and TRBJ1-2; D not resolved. The ends were cut back, 1 base at V and 0 bases at J, with 6 bases in the middle. This CDR3 is 14 amino acids long. Germline CDR1 MGHRA, CDR2 YSYEKL. The CDR3 sequence is CASSQGRSNYGYTF. CDR3 nucleotides: TGCGCCAGCAGCCAAGGGAGGTCTAACTATGGCTACACCTTC.

V gene TRBV7-9 combines with J gene TRBJ1-6; the match to TRBD1 covers 7 bases. V lost 6 bases, J lost 8 bases, and 10 bases stayed unmatched. Germline V gene data show CDR1 as SEHNR and CDR2 as FQNEAQ (reference sequence). This CDR3 contains 15 residues. The CDR3 sequence is CASSRTGPGDSPLHF. Here the CDR3 DNA reads TGTGCCAGCAGTCGGACAGGCCCCGGCGATTCACCCCTCCACTTT.

The rearrangement joins TRBV12-3 or TRBV12-4 to TRBJ1-5; D is unresolved. The CDR3 sequence is 13 residues long. Trimming removed 1 base from V and 5 bases from J, with 6 bases in between. CDR3 protein: CASSLGSHQPQHF. As DNA, the CDR3 is TGTGCCAGCAGTTTAGGCAGCCATCAGCCCCAGCATTTT.

V and J are TRBV5-1 and TRBJ2-1, with D perhaps assigned TRBD1 or TRBD2 (5 bases each). Trimming cost V 4 bases and J 0 bases, with 17 bases left between them. CDR3 length: 17 amino acids. Germline V lookup: CDR1 SGHRS, CDR2 YFSETQ. The CDR3 DNA is TGCGCCAGCAGCGGGACCTCTGAGTCCTTCTCCTACAATGAGCAGTTCTTC. This translates into CASSGTSESFSYNEQFF.

This chain joins TRBV7-8 and TRBJ1-2, with D unresolved. This CDR3 contains 14 residues. The ends were cut back, 1 base at V and 7 bases at J, with 13 bases in the middle. Germline CDR1 SGHVS, CDR2 FQNEAQ. This CDR3 reads CASSLDSAASGYTF. CDR3 in DNA: TGTGCCAGCAGCTTAGACAGTGCGGCGAGTGGCTACACCTTC. Together with reference TRBV7-8 and TRBJ1-2, the CDR3 gives the full variable domain: GAGVSQSPRYKVAKRGQDVALRCDPISGHVSLFWYQQALGQGPEFLTYFQNEAQLDKSGLPSDRFFAERPEGSVSTLKIQRTQQEDSAVYLCASSLDSAASGYTFGSGTRLTVV.

This clonotype was counted a single time. The V call is TRBV20-1, the J call TRBJ2-5; tentatively, D is TRBD1 or TRBD2 (6 bases each). V dropped 8 bases and J dropped 2 bases, with 18 bases sitting between them. The CDR3 has 14 amino acids. In germline, CDR1 is DFQATT, CDR2 SNEGSKA (reference sequence). Here the CDR3 reads CSQLKGGGQETQYF. The CDR3 DNA follows: TGCAGTCAGCTAAAGGGGGGCGGACAAGAGACCCAGTACTTC.

This chain uses TRBV29-1 with TRBJ2-7; D gene uncertain. The CDR3 covers 14 residues. CDR1 SQVTM and CDR2 ANQGSEA come from the germline V gene. The V end lost 0 bases, the J end lost 2 bases, and 11 bases lay between the germline ends. This CDR3 reads CSVEDTTSPYEQYF. In DNA, the CDR3 is TGCAGCGTTGAAGATACGACCAGTCCCTACGAGCAGTACTTC.

The chain carries TRBV21-1 and TRBJ2-3; the table names TRBD1, a call not compared with the DNA. TRBV21-1 is annotated as a pseudogene. There are 16 residues in the CDR3. CDR3 region: CASSTGPGGATDTQYF. The CDR3 DNA follows: TGTGCCAGCAGCACCGGTCCAGGGGGAGCGACAGATACGCAGTATTTT.

This CDR3 is CSARLTDTQYF. The CDR3 DNA is TGCAGTGCTAGACTGACAGATACGCAGTATTTT. This chain uses TRBV20-1 with TRBJ2-3; the D is unclear. The CDR3 is 11 amino acids. The germline CDR1 and CDR2 sequences are DFQATT and SNEGSKA (reference sequence). The ends were cut back, 2 bases at V and 3 bases at J, with 3 bases in the middle.

This clonotype is a singleton in its sample. V gene TRBV3-1 combines with J gene TRBJ1-6; D gene unclear. Germline V gene lookup returns CDR1 LGHDT and CDR2 YNNKEL (reference sequence). CDR3 length equals 13 residues. Trimming removed 3 bases at V and 10 bases at J, with 10 bases between. CDR3 nucleotide sequence: TGTGCCAGCAGCCAGGCCGTAAGCTCACCCCTCCACTTT. It encodes CASSQAVSSPLHF.

The V and J genes are TRBV30 and TRBJ1-2, with 10 nucleotides matching TRBD1. The CDR3 consists of 14 residues. Germline V lookup: CDR1 GTSNPN, CDR2 SVGIG (reference sequence). Trimming at V came to 2 bases and at J to 4 bases, leaving 4 bases not matched to a gene. The CDR3 reads CAWSRDRGGYGYTF. The DNA of the CDR3 is TGTGCCTGGAGTAGGGACAGGGGAGGCTATGGCTACACCTTC.

The chain couples TRBV28 to TRBJ2-5; D unclear. The CDR3 covers 12 residues. The V end was cut by 3 bases, the J end by 3 bases, with 5 bases between. Germline loops: CDR1 MDHEN, CDR2 SYDVKM. The CDR3: CASSFLEETQYF. The CDR3 nucleotides are TGTGCCAGCAGTTTTTTGGAAGAGACCCAGTACTTC.

J is TRBJ2-7 and V is TRBV3-1; D is undetermined. V was clipped by 2 bases and J by 9 bases, with 17 bases between them. Looked up from germline, CDR1 is LGHDT and CDR2 is YNNKEL (reference sequence). There are 14 residues in the CDR3. CDR3 protein: CASSQKGALPRQYF. The CDR3 bases are TGTGCCAGCAGCCAAAAGGGCGCATTACCCCGGCAGTACTTC.

The chain joins TRBV28 to TRBJ2-1; D is uncertain. The V gene lost 5 bases and the J gene lost 7 bases, with 18 bases spanning the gap. Germline V gives CDR1 MDHEN, CDR2 SYDVKM. The CDR3 has 15 residues. DNA for the CDR3: TGTGCCAGCAGTCTAACGGGTGGGTTGAGGAATGAGCAGTTCTTC. The encoded protein is CASSLTGGLRNEQFF.

The chain recombines TRBV2 with TRBJ2-1, with D possibly TRBD2 on 5 matching bases. Germline CDR1 SNHLY, CDR2 FYNNEI. Deletions cut 1 base from V and 2 bases from J, with 9 bases between. There are 15 residues in the CDR3. The CDR3 nucleotides are TGTGCCAGCAGTGAAGGGCTAGCAGCCTACAATGAGCAGTTCTTC. Its translation: CASSEGLAAYNEQFF.

The chain is built from TRBV20-1 and TRBJ2-3; D not resolved. Trimming pared 0 bases from V and 4 bases from J, leaving 11 bases between. This CDR3 contains 14 residues. In germline, CDR1 is DFQATT, CDR2 SNEGSKA (reference sequence). The CDR3 is CSAREITIADTQYF. The DNA for the CDR3 is TGCAGTGCTAGAGAGATAACTATCGCAGATACGCAGTATTTT.

V usage is TRBV29-1 and J usage is TRBJ1-2; D call uncertain. In germline, CDR1 is SQVTM, CDR2 ANQGSEA. The CDR3 contains 13 residues. V gave up 2 bases and J gave up 4 bases, with 11 bases separating them. CDR3 nucleotide sequence: TGCAGCGTTGAACGCCAGAGCATCTATGGCTACACCTTC. Translation: CSVERQSIYGYTF.

This clonotype was detected once. The chain uses TRBV6-5 and TRBJ2-6; D remains ambiguous. Germline V gene sequence: CDR1 MNHEY, CDR2 SVGAGI. V was shortened by 4 bases and J by 2 bases, with 15 bases between the two germline ends. CDR3 size: 17 residues. In nucleotides, the CDR3 is TGTGCCAGCAGTTCTCGTGGGCAAGGGACTGGGGCCAACGTCCTGACTTTC. Translation: CASSSRGQGTGANVLTF.

This clonotype was observed once. The chain has TRBV6-2 or TRBV6-3 and TRBJ2-7; D possibly uses TRBD1 or TRBD2 (6 bases each). Between the trimmed V and J ends, which lost 7 bases and 2 bases, there was a span of 15 bases. Germline loops: CDR1 MNHEY, CDR2 SVGEGT. This CDR3 has 14 amino acids. The CDR3 reads CASTPNGGPYEQYF. The CDR3 bases are TGTGCCAGCACACCCAACGGGGGCCCCTACGAGCAGTACTTC.

V and J are TRBV28 and TRBJ1-2; 10 nucleotides align to TRBD1. Germline CDR1 reads MDHEN; CDR2 reads SYDVKM. V dropped 5 bases and J dropped 4; count of bases not matched to a gene: 10. The CDR3 is 16 residues long. The DNA of the CDR3 is TGTGCCAGCAGTACCCGAAGGACAGGGGGAAGCTATGGCTACACCTTC. Its translation: CASSTRRTGGSYGYTF.